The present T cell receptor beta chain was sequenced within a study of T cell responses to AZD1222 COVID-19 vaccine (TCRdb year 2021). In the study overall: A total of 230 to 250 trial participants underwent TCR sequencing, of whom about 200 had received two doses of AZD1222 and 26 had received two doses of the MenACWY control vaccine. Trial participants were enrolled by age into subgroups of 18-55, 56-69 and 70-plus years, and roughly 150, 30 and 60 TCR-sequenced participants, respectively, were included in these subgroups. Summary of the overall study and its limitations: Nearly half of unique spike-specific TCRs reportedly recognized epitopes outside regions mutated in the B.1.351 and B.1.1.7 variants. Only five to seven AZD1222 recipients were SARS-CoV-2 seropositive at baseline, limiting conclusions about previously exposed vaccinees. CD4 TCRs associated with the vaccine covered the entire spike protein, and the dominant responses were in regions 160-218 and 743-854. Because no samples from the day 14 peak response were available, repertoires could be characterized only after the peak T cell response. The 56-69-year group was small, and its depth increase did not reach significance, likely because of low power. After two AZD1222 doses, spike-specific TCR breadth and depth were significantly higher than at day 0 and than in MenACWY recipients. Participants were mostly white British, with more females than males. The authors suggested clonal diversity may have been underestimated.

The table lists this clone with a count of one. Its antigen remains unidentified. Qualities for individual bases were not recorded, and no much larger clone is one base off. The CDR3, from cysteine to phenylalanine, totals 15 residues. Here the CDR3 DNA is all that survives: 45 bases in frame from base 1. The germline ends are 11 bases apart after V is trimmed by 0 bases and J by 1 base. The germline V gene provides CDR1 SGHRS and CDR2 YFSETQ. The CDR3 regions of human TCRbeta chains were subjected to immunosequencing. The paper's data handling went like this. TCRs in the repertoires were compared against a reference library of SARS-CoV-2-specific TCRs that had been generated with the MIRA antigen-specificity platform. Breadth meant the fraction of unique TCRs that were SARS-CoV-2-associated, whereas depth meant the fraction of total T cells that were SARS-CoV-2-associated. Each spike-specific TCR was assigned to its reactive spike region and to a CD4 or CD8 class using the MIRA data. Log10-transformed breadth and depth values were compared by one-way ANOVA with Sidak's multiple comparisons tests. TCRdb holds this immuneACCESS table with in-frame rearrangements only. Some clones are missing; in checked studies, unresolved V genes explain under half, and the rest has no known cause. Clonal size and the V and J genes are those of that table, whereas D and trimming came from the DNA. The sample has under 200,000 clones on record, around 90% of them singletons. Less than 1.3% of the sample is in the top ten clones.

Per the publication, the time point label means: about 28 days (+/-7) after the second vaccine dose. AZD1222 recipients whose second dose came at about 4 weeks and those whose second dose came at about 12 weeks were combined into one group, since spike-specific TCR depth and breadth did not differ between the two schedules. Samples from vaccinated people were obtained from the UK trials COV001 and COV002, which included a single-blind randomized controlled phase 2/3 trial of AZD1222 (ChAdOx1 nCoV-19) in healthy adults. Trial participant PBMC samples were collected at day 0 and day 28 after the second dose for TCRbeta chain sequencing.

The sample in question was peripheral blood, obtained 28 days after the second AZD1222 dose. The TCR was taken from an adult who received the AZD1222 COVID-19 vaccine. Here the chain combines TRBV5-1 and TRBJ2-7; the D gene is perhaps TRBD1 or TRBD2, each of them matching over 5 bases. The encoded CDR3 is CASSLEGSPSYEQYF. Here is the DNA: TGCGCCAGCAGCTTGGAGGGGAGCCCATCCTACGAGCAGTACTTC.